This TCR beta chain comes out of a study of patients and donors after allogeneic stem cell transplantation. There are 15 residues in the CDR3. Per the germline V gene, CDR1 is SGHDT and CDR2 is YYEEEE. With 4 bases removed from V and 4 bases from J, the gap between germline ends came to 17 bases. Each CDR3 protein gets one entry after TCRdb re-called the RT-PCR reads with MiXCR. Of 400,000 to 450,000 distinct CDR3 sequences in the sample, roughly 17% were seen once. The receptor was isolated from a human donor who was either an allogeneic HSCT recipient or a stem cell or donor lymphocyte infusion donor (not recorded which). It is not recorded whose cells these are; they may come from a transplant donor. The chain is built from TRBV5-6 and TRBJ1-1, with a weak D call TRBD1 (6 bases). The specimen sequenced was blood, either unsorted or a sorted T cell fraction (not recorded which). This chain's CDR3 is CASSRLGGAVTEAFF. DNA for the CDR3: TGTGCCAGCAGCCGACTAGGGGGGGCGGTCACTGAAGCTTTCTTT. The full variable domain, completed using reference TRBV5-6 and TRBJ1-1, is DAGVTQSPTHLIKTRGQQVTLRCSPKSGHDTVSWYQQALGQGPQFIFQYYEEEERQRGNFPDRFSGHQFPNYSSELNVNALLLGDSALYLCASSRLGGAVTEAFFGQGTRLTVV.